These 4 T cell receptor beta chains share one sample of origin, sequenced in a study of response to subunit inactivated influenza vaccine. From the RT-PCR reads, TCRdb called clonotypes with MiXCR, one entry per CDR3 protein. The data hold 280,000 or so distinct CDR3 sequences, with roughly 22% observed a single time. The sample was PBMCs from blood, taken around 22 months after vaccination. The receptor source for this set is a man in his fifties or sixties who received an inactivated influenza vaccine.

The J gene is TRBJ2-1, the V gene TRBV5-6; D possibly matches TRBD1 or TRBD2 (5 bases each). This CDR3 is built from 18 residues. Looked up from germline, CDR1 is SGHDT and CDR2 is YYEEEE. V lost 3 bases and J lost 3, with 22 bases in between. This CDR3 reads CASSWGSRKNYDYNEQFF. The CDR3 DNA is TGTGCCAGCAGCTGGGGGTCGCGGAAGAACTATGACTACAATGAGCAGTTCTTC.

The chain uses TRBV28 and TRBJ1-1; D unresolved. The CDR3 totals 15 residues. Trimming removed 1 base at V and 4 bases at J, with 13 bases between. Germline loops: CDR1 MDHEN, CDR2 SYDVKM. DNA for the CDR3: TGTGCCAGCAGTTTATTAGTCGCGGCACCCACTGAAGCTTTCTTT. As protein: CASSLLVAAPTEAFF.

This rearrangement joins TRBV5-6 to TRBJ2-2; 7 nucleotides align to TRBD1. Germline-derived CDR1 and CDR2 are SGHDT and YYEEEE. This CDR3 is built from 16 residues. Trimming cost V 1 base and J 3 bases; bases outside gene matches: 6. CDR3 in DNA: TGTGCCAGCAGCTTGTGGGACAGTGGGGACACCGGGGAGCTGTTTTTT. The encoded protein is CASSLWDSGDTGELFF.

The V call is TRBV24-1, the J call TRBJ1-1; D uncertain. The CDR3 consists of 12 residues. V was shortened by 3 bases and J by 2 bases, with 3 bases between the two germline ends. Germline V gene lookup returns CDR1 KGHDR and CDR2 SFDVKD. CDR3 protein: CATSDENTEAFF. In DNA form, the CDR3 reads TGTGCCACCAGTGATGAAAACACTGAAGCTTTCTTT.